The sequence of this T cell receptor (beta chain) was determined in a study of CD8 T cells in Susac syndrome. Reverse transcription of roughly 0.45 to 1 ug RNA was performed with random hexamers. The immunoSEQ assay covered 54 Vbeta and 13 Jbeta segments for CDR3. One entry per CDR3 protein results from TCRdb running MiXCR on the immunoSEQ multiplex PCR reads. The sample contains approximately 190,000 distinct CDR3 sequences, 85% to 95% of which appear only once. Bulk CD8+ and CD4+ cells came from magnetic negative isolation; CD8+ TEMRA by FACS. Comments on this clonotype: Antigen: not known.

Study outcomes and limitations: Susac-specific public clones in total CD8+ repertoires numbered roughly 17; in CD8+ TEMRA repertoires, they numbered a few. CD8+ clonal expansion in Susac was maximal in TEMRA cells and in active patients.

The CDR3 covers 13 residues. Germline loops: CDR1 SGHTA, CDR2 FQGNSA. V was cut by 6 bases and J by 4 bases, with 12 bases left in between. The TCR sequence derives from a human donor with Susac syndrome. Sequenced input: CD8+ T cells from PBMCs. The V call is TRBV7-2, the J call TRBJ1-2; D may be TRBD1 (5 bases). The CDR3 protein is CASSFGQTYGYTF. The CDR3 bases are TGTGCCAGCAGTTTCGGACAAACCTATGGCTACACCTTC.